This T cell receptor (beta chain) comes out of a study of blood T cell repertoires in COVID-19. J was trimmed by 6 bases and V by 1 base; bases with no gene match: 3. This CDR3 spans 14 amino acids. Germline CDR1 and CDR2: LNHDA and SQIVND (reference sequence). Sequenced by immunoSEQ multiplex PCR; TCRdb stores in-frame clones only, minus some. The sample includes under 300,000 clones, roughly 80% of them seen just once. The sequence was obtained from a woman aged 18 to 35 with acute or convalescent COVID-19. The chain is built from TRBV19 and TRBJ2-3; 8 bases agree with TRBD1. The sequenced material came from peripheral blood. This CDR3 is CASSIGQGSDTQYF. DNA for the CDR3: TGTGCCAGTAGTATAGGACAGGGGAGCGATACGCAGTATTTT.